This paragraph reports one T cell receptor (beta chain). Antigen unknown. Sorted cells reached over 95% purity in every population. The CDR3 runs 15 residues. The V segment lost 8 bases and the J segment 8 bases; nucleotides outside the gene matches: 14. Germline CDR1 is WNHNN and CDR2 is SYGVQD (reference sequence). This record comes from a study of beta chain features in type 1 diabetes. Study-wide points: In all four CD4+ subsets, TCRB CDR3 length was significantly, moderately reduced in type 1 diabetes.

Every bit of the isolated RNA underwent reverse transcription, so sequencing read expressed TCRB transcripts. An average about 3.6 million reads came from naive, central memory and regulatory T cell samples. Produced via immunoSEQ multiplex PCR; TCRdb's table is partial and in-frame only. The profile shows about 930,000 clones, 17% of them singletons. The chain recombines TRBV10-1 with TRBJ2-1; 8 bases map to TRBD2. The sequence came from a young woman in good health. Sequencing input: naive CD4+ T cells from blood. The DNA for the CDR3 is TGCGCCAGCTCGAGGGGGACTAGTAGGATCGATGAGCAGTTCTTC. The encoded protein is CASSRGTSRIDEQFF.